This TCR beta chain appears in the sequencing data of a study of T cells in Graves' hyperthyroidism and ophthalmopathy. Study observations and caveats: Stable hyperthyroidism and ophthalmopathy were separated using 13 V-J signatures. Peripheral blood also featured most of the thyroid clonotypes expanded above 0.001.

Hyperthyroidism had been newly diagnosed in patients aged 18 to 65, and its duration was under 2 months. This clonotype has only one observation. The antigen remains undetermined. Since a much larger clone is just one base distant, this may be a read error. No conserved phenylalanine or tryptophan ends this CDR3, so it is likely a read error. TCR beta CDR3 region amplification was performed from RNA transcripts. A set of HTBI primers served as the primers for a first-round RT-PCR of the TCR CDR3. MiXCR, applied by TCRdb to the multiplex PCR reads, yields one record per CDR3 protein. The top ten clones hold about 15% of a sample with fewer than 650,000 distinct CDR3 sequences, roughly 15% of them seen once. Per the germline V gene, CDR1 is MNHEY and CDR2 is SMNVEV (reference sequence). V was pared by 2 bases and J by 6 bases, with 16 bases between. The CDR3 totals 15 residues.

Sequenced sample: blood. The chain recombines TRBV27 with TRBJ1-1; D is possibly TRBD1 (5 bases). The sequence came from a woman in her 40s with Graves' hyperthyroidism. Here the CDR3 reads CASSLRSGGFAEAFL. CDR3 nucleotides: TGTGCCAGCAGTTTAAGGTCCGGGGGATTCGCTGAAGCTTTCCTT.